This is a list of T cell receptor beta chains from one sample in a study of shared clonotypes between healthy human individuals. Clones were read by immunoSEQ multiplex PCR, and TCRdb kept only the in-frame ones, dropping some. Of 2 million to 2.5 million clones listed, around 95% are singletons. Sequencing was carried out using naive CD4+ T cells sorted from blood. The receptors here all came from a man aged 18 to 29 in good health. Both conserved end residues are part of each CDR3. The order of the fields is J gene, V gene, D gene, CDR3 length, CDR3 DNA, CDR3 protein. A D gene is named only where the DNA matches it firmly.

TRBJ2-3,TRBV5-8,-,14,TGTGCCAGCAGCTTCACACCTAACACAGATACGCAGTATTTT,CASSFTPNTDTQYF
TRBJ2-1,TRBV2,-,12,TGTGCCAGCAGTGCCCGGATTGATAATGAGTTCTTC,CASSARIDNEFF
TRBJ2-3,TRBV27,TRBD1,16,TGTGCCAGCAGGAGACCCGGGACAGGGTTTACAGATACGCAGTATTTT,CASRRPGTGFTDTQYF
TRBJ2-7,TRBV6-5,TRBD1,13,TGTGCCAGCTCGCGGGACAGGGGGTACGAGCAGTACTTC,CASSRDRGYEQYF
TRBJ2-3,TRBV11-2,TRBD2,17,TGTGCCAGCAGCTTTCCGGGACTAGCGGGGAGCACAGATACGCAGTATTTT,CASSFPGLAGSTDTQYF
TRBJ2-7,TRBV18,-,14,TGTGCCAGCTCACCACTGAACCGGGCGGGCGAGCAGTACTTC,CASSPLNRAGEQYF
TRBJ1-6,TRBV10-3,TRBD1,14,TGTGCCATCAGTGAGGACAGGGCGAATTCACCCCTCCACTTT,CAISEDRANSPLHF
TRBJ2-3,TRBV6-1,-,13,TGTGCCAGCAGTGAACTCGTTACAGATACGCAGTATTTT,CASSELVTDTQYF
TRBJ2-4,TRBV7-2,TRBD2,15,TGTGCCAGCAGACTAGGTGGGAGCGGGAGGAACATTCAGTACTTC,CASRLGGSGRNIQYF
TRBJ1-2,TRBV6-1,-,16,TGTGCCAGCAGTGCGCTGGACGGGCCGGCTAACTATGGCTACACCTTC,CASSALDGPANYGYTF
TRBJ2-2,TRBV7-7,-,14,TGTGCTAGCAGCTTATACAGGGAGAGCGGGGAGCTGTTTTTT,CASSLYRESGELFF